This entry lists 9 T cell receptor beta chains sequenced from one sample in a study of human T cells and chemical hapten exposure. Time point specified: patch test 2, 6 weeks after DPC sensitization. Treatment of the sample: therapeutic diphenylcyclopropenone sensitization with weekly scalp DPC. MiXCR was run by TCRdb on the RACE reads, yielding one entry per CDR3 protein. The table has roughly 380,000 distinct CDR3 sequences, about 6% seen once. The sequencing used whole blood, collected in connection with sensitization to the hapten diphenylcyclopropenone (DPC). These TCRs come from a woman between 18 and 29 years old with alopecia areata. Some clones in this sample may be carry-over from other donors' samples.

About this clonotype: Since no conserved phenylalanine or tryptophan closes the CDR3, a read error is the likely cause. The chain couples TRBV6-6 to TRBJ2-7, with TRBD1 matching over 7 bases. Per the germline V gene, CDR1 is MNHNY and CDR2 is SVGAGI (reference sequence). The CDR3 contains 17 residues. Trimming removed 2 bases from V and 8 bases from J; junction bases left unmatched: 18. This CDR3 reads CASSYLPSPGQHTQQYL. The CDR3 DNA is TGTGCCAGCAGTTACCTTCCGTCCCCGGGACAGCACACCCAGCAGTACCTC.

This clonotype appeared a few times. J is TRBJ1-2 and V is TRBV6-2 or TRBV6-3, with D possibly TRBD1 on 6 matching bases. Germline CDR1 reads MNHEY; CDR2 reads SVGEGT. Trimming removed 10 bases from V and 2 bases from J, with 14 bases in between. This CDR3 has 13 residues. CDR3 protein: CATRRTANYGYTF. CDR3 nucleotides: TGTGCCACCCGCAGGACAGCCAACTATGGCTACACCTTC.

The rearrangement links TRBV20-1 to TRBJ1-1; D unclear. CDR1 is DFQATT, CDR2 SNEGSKA, per germline (reference sequence). The CDR3 runs to 13 residues. Trimming left V 5 bases short and J 1 base short, with 11 bases between. The CDR3 DNA follows: TGCAGTGCTCCATACAGAGAGAACACTGAAGCTTTCTTT. Protein product: CSAPYRENTEAFF.

This clonotype showed up just a few times. This chain uses TRBV6-6 with TRBJ2-3; D might be TRBD1 (6 bases). V was clipped by 6 bases and J by 0 bases, with 13 bases between them. The CDR3 runs to 15 residues. The V gene's germline CDR1 is MNHNY and CDR2 SVGAGI (reference sequence). The DNA of the CDR3 is TGTGCCAGCAGGCCTTACAGGGAAAGCACAGATACGCAGTATTTT. As protein: CASRPYRESTDTQYF.

This clonotype was seen ten or more times. The chain joins TRBV27 to TRBJ1-6; D call uncertain. The CDR3 sequence is 21 residues long. Germline V gene sequence: CDR1 MNHEY, CDR2 SMNVEV (reference sequence). The V end lost 4 bases, the J end lost 4 bases, and 29 bases lay between the germline ends. The CDR3 is CASSSLMGLSMDGRYNSPLHF. The DNA of the CDR3 is TGTGCCAGCAGTTCGCTAATGGGCCTTAGTATGGACGGACGGTATAATTCACCCCTCCACTTT.

The chain uses TRBV6-5 and TRBJ1-2; D unclear. The CDR3 is 13 amino acids. Germline CDR1 reads MNHEY; CDR2 reads SVGAGI. Trimming shortened V by 4 bases and J by 1 base, and 7 bases separated the two germline ends. The CDR3 bases are TGTGCCAGCAGTTTCGGCATTAACTATGGCTACACCTTC. Translated, it gives CASSFGINYGYTF.

This chain connects TRBV10-3 to TRBJ2-1, with TRBD2 as a possible D gene (6 bases). The CDR3 contains 15 residues. Deletions cut 0 bases from V and 6 bases from J, with 12 bases between. Looked up from germline, CDR1 is ENHRY and CDR2 is SYGVKD. The CDR3 sequence: CAISESGRRGNEQFF. DNA of the CDR3: TGTGCCATCAGTGAGTCCGGGCGGCGGGGCAATGAGCAGTTCTTC.

The sample holds many counts of this clonotype. CDR3 coding DNA: TGTGCCAGCAGCCCGCCTTGGACGGTCTATGGCTACACCTTC. Protein: CASSPPWTVYGYTF. The chain joins TRBV11-2 to TRBJ1-2; D remains unclear. V lost 5 bases to trimming and J lost 4 bases, with 14 bases between them. This CDR3 is 14 amino acids long. CDR1 and CDR2 from the germline V gene are SGHAT and FQNNGV.

The rearrangement uses TRBV20-1 and TRBJ1-6; the match to TRBD1 covers 7 bases. CDR3 size: 16 residues. The V and J ends lost 3 bases and 0 bases, in that order; junction bases with no gene match: 5. The V gene's germline CDR1 is DFQATT and CDR2 SNEGSKA (reference sequence). The CDR3 loop is CSARGQPSSYNSPLHF. The CDR3 nucleotides read TGCAGTGCTAGGGGACAGCCGAGCTCCTATAATTCACCCCTCCACTTT.